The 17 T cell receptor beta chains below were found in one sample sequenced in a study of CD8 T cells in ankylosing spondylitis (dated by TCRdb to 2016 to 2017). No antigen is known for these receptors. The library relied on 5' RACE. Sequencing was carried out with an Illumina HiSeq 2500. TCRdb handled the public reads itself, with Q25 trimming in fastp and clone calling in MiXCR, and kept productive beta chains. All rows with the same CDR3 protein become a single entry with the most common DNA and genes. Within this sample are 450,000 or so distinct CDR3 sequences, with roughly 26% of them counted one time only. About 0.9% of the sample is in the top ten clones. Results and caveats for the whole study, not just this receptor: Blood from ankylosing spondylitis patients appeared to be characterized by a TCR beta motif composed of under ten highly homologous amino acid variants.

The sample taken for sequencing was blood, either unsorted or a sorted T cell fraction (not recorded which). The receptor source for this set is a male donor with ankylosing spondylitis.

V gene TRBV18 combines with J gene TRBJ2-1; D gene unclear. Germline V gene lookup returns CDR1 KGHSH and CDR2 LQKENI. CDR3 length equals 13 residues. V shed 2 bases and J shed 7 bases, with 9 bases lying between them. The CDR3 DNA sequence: TGTGCCAGCTCACCAGCGTTCGTTAATGAGCAGTTCTTC. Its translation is CASSPAFVNEQFF.

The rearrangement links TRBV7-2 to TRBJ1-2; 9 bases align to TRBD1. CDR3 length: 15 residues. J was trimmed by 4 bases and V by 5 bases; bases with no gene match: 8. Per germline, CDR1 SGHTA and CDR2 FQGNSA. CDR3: CASSPGTGIGYGYTF. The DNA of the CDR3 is TGTGCCAGCAGCCCCGGGACAGGGATCGGCTATGGCTACACCTTC. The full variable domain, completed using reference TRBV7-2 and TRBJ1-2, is GAGVSQSPSNKVTEKGKDVELRCDPISGHTALYWYRQSLGQGLEFLIYFQGNSAPDKSGLPSDRFSAERTGGSVSTLTIQRTQQEDSAVYLCASSPGTGIGYGYTFGSGTRLTVV.

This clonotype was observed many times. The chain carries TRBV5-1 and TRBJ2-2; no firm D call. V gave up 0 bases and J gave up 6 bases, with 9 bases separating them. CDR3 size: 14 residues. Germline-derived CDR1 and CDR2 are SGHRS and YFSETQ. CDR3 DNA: TGCGCCAGCAGCTTGGATACGGCGCCCGGGGAGCTGTTTTTT. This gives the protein CASSLDTAPGELFF.

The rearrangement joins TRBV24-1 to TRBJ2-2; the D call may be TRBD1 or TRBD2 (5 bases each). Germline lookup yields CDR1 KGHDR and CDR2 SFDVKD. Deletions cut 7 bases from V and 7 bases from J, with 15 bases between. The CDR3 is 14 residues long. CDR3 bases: TGTGCCACCAGCCATGGGACCAGAGGCGGGGAGCTGTTTTTT. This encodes CATSHGTRGGELFF.

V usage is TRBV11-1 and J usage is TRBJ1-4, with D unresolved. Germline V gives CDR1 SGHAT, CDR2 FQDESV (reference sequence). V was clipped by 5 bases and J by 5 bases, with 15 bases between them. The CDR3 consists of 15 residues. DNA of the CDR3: TGTGCCAGCAGCCCAAAGTCCCGACCCAATGAAAAACTGTTTTTT. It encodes CASSPKSRPNEKLFF.

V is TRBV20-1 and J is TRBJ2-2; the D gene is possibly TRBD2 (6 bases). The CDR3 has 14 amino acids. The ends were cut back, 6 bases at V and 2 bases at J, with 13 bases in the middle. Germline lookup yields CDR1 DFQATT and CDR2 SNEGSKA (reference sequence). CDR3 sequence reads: CSAPGGVNTGELFF. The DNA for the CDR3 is TGCAGTGCCCCGGGCGGGGTTAACACCGGGGAGCTGTTTTTT.

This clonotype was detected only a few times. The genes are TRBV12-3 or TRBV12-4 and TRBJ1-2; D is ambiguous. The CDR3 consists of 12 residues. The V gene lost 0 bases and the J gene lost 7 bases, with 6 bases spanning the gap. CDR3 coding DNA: TGTGCCAGCAGTTTAGCTCCGTCTGGCTACACCTTC. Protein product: CASSLAPSGYTF.

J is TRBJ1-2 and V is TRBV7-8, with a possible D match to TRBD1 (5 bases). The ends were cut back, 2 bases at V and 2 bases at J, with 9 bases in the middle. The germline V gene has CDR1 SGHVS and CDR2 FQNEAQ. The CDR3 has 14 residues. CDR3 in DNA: TGTGCCAGCAGCTTATGGGGGGGGAACTATGGCTACACCTTC. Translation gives CASSLWGGNYGYTF. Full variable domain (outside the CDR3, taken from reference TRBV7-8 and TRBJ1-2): GAGVSQSPRYKVAKRGQDVALRCDPISGHVSLFWYQQALGQGPEFLTYFQNEAQLDKSGLPSDRFFAERPEGSVSTLKIQRTQQEDSAVYLCASSLWGGNYGYTFGSGTRLTVV.

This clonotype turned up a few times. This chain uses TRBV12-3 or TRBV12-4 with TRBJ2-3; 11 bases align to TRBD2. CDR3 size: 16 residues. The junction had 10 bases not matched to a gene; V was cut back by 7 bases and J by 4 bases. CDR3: CASTQRASGRPDTQYF. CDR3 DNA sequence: TGTGCCAGCACCCAAAGGGCTAGCGGGAGGCCAGATACGCAGTATTTT.

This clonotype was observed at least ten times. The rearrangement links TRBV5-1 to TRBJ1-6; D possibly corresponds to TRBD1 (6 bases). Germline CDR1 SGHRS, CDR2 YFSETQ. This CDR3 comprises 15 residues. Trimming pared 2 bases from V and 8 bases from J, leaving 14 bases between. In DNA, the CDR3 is TGCGCCAGCAGCTTCAACAGGGATGCGGATTCACCCCTCCACTTT. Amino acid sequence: CASSFNRDADSPLHF.

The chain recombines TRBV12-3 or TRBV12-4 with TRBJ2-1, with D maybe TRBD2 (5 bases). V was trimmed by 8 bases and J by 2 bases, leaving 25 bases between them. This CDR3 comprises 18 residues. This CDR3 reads CASCFTMDFSGAYNEQFF. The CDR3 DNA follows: TGTGCCAGCTGCTTTACTATGGACTTCTCCGGGGCCTACAATGAGCAGTTCTTC.

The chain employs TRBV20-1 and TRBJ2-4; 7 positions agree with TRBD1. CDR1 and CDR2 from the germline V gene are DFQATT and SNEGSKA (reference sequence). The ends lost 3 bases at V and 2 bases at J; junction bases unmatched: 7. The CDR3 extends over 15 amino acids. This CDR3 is CSASRTGSSKNIQYF. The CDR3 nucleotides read TGCAGTGCTAGTCGGACAGGCAGTTCCAAAAACATTCAGTACTTC.

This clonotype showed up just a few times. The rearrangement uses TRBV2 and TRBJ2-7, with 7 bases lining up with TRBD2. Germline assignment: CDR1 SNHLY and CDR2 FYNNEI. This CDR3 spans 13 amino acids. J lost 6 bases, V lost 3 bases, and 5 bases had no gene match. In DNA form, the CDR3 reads TGTGCCAGCAGTGAGGGCAGGGAGGGCGAGCAGTACTTC. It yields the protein CASSEGREGEQYF.

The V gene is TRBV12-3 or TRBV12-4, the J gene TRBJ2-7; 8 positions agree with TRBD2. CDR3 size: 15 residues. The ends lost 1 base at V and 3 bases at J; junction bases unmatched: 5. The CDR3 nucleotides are TGTGCCAGCAGTTTAGGGGGACTAGGGGACTACGAGCAGTACGTC. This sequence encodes CASSLGGLGDYEQYV.

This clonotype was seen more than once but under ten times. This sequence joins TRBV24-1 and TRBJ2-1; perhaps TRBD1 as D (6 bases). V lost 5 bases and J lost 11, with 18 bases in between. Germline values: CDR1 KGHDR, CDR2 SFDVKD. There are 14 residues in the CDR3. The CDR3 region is CATSVSTAGDKQFF. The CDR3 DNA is TGTGCCACCAGTGTCAGCACGGCAGGGGATAAGCAGTTCTTC.

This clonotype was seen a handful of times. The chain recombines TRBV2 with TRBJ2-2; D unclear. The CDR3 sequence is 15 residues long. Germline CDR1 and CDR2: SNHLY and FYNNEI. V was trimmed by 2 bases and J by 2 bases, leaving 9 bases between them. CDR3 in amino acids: CASSERTVNTGELFF. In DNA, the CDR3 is TGTGCCAGCAGTGAAAGAACAGTTAACACCGGGGAGCTGTTTTTT.

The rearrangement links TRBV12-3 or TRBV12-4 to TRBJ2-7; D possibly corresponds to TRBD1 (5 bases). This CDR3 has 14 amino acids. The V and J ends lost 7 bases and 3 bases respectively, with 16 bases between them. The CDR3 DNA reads TGTGCCAGCAATTCAGGGTACCGTAGCTACGAGCAGTACTTC. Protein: CASNSGYRSYEQYF.